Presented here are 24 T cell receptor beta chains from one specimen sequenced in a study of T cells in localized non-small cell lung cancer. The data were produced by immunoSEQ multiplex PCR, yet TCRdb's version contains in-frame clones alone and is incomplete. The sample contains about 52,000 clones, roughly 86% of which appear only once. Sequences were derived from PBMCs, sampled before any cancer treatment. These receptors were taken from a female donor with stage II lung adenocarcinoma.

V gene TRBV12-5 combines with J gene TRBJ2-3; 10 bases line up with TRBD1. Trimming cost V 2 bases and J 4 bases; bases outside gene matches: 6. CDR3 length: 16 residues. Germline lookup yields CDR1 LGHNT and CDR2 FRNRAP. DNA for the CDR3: TGTGCTAGTGGTTTGCCGACAGGGGGCGCATCAGATACGCAGTATTTT. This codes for CASGLPTGGASDTQYF.

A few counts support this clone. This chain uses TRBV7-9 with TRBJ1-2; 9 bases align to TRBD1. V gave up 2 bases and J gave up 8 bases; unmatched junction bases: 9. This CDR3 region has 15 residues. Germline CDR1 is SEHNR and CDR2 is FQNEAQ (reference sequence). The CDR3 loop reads CASSLPWTGAEGYTF. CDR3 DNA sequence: TGTGCCAGCAGCTTACCCTGGACAGGGGCGGAGGGCTACACCTTC.

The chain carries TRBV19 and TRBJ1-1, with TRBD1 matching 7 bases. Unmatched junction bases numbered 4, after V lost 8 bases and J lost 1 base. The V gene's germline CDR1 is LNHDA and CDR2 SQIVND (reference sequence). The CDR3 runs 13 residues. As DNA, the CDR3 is TGTGCCAGTTCGGGGACAGCGAACACTGAAGCTTTCTTT. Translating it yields CASSGTANTEAFF.

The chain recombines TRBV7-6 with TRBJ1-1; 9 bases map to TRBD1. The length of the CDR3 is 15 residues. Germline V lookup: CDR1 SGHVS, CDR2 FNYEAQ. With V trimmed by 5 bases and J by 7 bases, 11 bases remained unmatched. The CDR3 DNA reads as TGTGCCAGCAGCCCCTTCGGGGGACAGGGCGATGAAGCTTTCTTT. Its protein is CASSPFGGQGDEAFF.

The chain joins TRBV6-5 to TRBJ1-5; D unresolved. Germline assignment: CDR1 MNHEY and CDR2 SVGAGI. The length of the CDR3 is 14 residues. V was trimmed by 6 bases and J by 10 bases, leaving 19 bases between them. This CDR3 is CASSSQAGFSPQHF. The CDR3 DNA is TGTGCCAGCAGCTCTCAGGCCGGATTTTCTCCCCAGCATTTT.

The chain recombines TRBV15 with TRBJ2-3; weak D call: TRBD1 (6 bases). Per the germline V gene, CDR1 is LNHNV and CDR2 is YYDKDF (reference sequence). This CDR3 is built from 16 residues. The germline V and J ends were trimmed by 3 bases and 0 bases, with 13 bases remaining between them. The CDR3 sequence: CATSRADRGSTDTQYF. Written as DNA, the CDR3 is TGTGCCACCAGCAGGGCGGACAGAGGAAGCACAGATACGCAGTATTTT.

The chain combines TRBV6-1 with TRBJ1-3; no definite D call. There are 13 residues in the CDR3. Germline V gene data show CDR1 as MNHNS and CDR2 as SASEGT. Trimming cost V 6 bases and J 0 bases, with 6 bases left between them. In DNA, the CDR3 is TGTGCCAGCAGGCAAAGCTCTGGAAACACCATATATTTT. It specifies CASRQSSGNTIYF.

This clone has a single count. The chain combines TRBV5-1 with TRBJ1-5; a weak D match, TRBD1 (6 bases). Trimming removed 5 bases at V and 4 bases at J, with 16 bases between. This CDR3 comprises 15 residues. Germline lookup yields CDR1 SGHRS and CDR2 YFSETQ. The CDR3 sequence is CASRPTGRPNQPQHF. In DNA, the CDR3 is TGCGCCAGCAGGCCAACAGGGCGTCCAAATCAGCCCCAGCATTTT.

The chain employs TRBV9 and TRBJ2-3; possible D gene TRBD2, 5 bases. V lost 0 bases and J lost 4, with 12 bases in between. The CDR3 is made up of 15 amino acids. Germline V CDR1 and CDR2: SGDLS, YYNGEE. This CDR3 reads CASSVETGNPDTQYF. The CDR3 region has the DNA TGTGCCAGCAGCGTAGAAACGGGGAATCCAGATACGCAGTATTTT.

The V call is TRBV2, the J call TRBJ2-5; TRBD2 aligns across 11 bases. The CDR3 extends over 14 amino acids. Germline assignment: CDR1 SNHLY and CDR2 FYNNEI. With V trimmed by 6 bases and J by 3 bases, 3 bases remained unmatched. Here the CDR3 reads CASRAGLAEETQYF. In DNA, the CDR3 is TGTGCCAGCAGGGCGGGACTAGCGGAAGAGACCCAGTACTTC.

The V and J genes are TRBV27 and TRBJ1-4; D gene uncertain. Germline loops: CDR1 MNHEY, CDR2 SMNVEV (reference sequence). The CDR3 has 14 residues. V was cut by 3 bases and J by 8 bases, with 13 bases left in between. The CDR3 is CASSLGVLNEKLFF. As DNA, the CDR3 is TGTGCCAGCAGTTTGGGAGTGTTAAACGAAAAACTGTTTTTT.

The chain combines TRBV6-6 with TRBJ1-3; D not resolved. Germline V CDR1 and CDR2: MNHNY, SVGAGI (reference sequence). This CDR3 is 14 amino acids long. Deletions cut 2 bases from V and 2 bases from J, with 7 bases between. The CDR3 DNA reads TGTGCCAGCAGTTACAGGGCAGCTGGAAACACCATATATTTT. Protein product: CASSYRAAGNTIYF.

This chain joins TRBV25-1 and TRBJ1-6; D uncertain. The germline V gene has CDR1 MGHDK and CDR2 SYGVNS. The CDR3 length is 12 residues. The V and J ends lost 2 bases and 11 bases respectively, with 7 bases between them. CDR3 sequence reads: CASSEGLAPLHF. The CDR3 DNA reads TGTGCCAGCAGTGAAGGACTGGCACCCCTCCACTTT.

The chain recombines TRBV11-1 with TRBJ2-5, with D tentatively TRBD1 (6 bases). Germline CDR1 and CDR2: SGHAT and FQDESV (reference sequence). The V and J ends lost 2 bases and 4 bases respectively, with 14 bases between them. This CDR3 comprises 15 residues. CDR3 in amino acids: CASSLNPGEGETQYF. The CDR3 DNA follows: TGTGCCAGCAGCTTAAACCCAGGGGAAGGAGAGACCCAGTACTTC.

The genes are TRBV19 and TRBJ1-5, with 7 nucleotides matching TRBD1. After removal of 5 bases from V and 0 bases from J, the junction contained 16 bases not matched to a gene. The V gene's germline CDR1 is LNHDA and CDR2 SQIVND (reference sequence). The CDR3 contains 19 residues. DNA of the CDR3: TGTGCCAGTAGTCCCCCTCGACGGACAGGACGAAATAGCAATCAGCCCCAGCATTTT. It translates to CASSPPRRTGRNSNQPQHF.

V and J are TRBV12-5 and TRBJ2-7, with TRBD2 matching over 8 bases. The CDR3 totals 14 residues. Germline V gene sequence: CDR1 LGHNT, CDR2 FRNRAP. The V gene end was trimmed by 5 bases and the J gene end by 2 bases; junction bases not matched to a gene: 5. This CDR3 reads CASGPRTSTYEQYF. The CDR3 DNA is TGTGCTAGTGGTCCACGGACTAGCACCTACGAGCAGTACTTC.

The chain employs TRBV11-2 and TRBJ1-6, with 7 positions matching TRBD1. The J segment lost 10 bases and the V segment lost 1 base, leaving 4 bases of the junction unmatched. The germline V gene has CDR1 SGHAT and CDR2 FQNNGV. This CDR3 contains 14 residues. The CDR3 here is CASSLGDSRSPLHF. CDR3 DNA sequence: TGTGCCAGCAGCTTAGGGGACAGCCGATCACCCCTCCACTTT.

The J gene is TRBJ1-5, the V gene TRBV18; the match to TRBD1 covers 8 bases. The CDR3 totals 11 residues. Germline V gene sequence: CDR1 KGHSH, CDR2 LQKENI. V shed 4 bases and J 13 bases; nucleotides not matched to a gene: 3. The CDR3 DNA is TGTGCCAGCTCACAGGACAGGGTGCAGCATTTT. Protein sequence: CASSQDRVQHF. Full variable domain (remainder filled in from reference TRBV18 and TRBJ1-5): NAGVMQNPRHLVRRRGQEARLRCSPMKGHSHVYWYRQLPEEGLKFMVYLQKENIIDESGMPKERFSAEFPKEGPSILRIQQVVRGDSAAYFCASSQDRVQHFGDGTRLSIL.

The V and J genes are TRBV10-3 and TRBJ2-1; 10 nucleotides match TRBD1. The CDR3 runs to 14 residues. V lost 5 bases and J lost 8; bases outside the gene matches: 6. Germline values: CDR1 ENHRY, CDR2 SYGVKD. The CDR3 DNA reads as TGTGCCATCAGTACCGGGACAGGGGTGTATGAGCAGTTCTTC. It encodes CAISTGTGVYEQFF.

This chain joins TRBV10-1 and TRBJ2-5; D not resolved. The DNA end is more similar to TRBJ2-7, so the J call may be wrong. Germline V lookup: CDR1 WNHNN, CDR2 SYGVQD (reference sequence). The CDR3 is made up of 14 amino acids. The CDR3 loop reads CASSEGTVSYEQYF. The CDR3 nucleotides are TGCGCCAGCAGTGAGGGTACAGTATCCTACGAGCAGTACTTC.

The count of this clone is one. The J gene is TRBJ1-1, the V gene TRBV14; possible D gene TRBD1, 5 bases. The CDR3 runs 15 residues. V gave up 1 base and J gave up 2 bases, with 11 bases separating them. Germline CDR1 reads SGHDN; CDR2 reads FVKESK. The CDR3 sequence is CASSQVAGFNTEAFF. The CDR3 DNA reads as TGTGCCAGCAGCCAAGTAGCAGGGTTCAACACTGAAGCTTTCTTT. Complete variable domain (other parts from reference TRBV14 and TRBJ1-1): EAGVTQFPSHSVIEKGQTVTLRCDPISGHDNLYWYRRVMGKEIKFLLHFVKESKQDESGMPNNRFLAERTGGTYSTLKVQPAELEDSGVYFCASSQVAGFNTEAFFGQGTRLTVV.

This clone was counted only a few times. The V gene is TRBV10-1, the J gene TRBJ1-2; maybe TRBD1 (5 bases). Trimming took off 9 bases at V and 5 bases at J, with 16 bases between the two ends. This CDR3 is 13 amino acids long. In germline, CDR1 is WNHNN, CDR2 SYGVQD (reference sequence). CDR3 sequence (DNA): TGCGCCAGACCGGACACAGGCGATTATGGCTACACCTTC. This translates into CARPDTGDYGYTF.

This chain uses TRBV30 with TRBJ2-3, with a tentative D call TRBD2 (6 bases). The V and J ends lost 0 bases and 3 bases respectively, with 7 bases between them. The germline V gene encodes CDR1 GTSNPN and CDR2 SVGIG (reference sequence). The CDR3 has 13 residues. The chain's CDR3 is CAWSVGGTDTQYF. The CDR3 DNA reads TGTGCCTGGAGTGTTGGGGGGACAGATACGCAGTATTTT.

The CDR3 protein is CASSFSGDTGELFF. As DNA, the CDR3 is TGTGCCAGCAGCTTCTCAGGGGATACCGGGGAGCTGTTTTTT. The genes are TRBV7-7 and TRBJ2-2; maybe TRBD1 (6 bases). From germline, CDR1 is SSHAT and CDR2 FNYEAQ (reference sequence). Between the trimmed V and J ends, which lost 3 bases and 5 bases, there was a span of 10 bases. The CDR3 is made up of 14 amino acids.